One sample yielded the 31 T cell receptor beta chains listed below, sequenced in a study of shared clonotypes between healthy human individuals. Assay used: immunoSEQ multiplex PCR; TCRdb lists only in-frame clones, some missing. The sample lists a few million clones; around 95% were seen once. CD45RO-negative, CCR7-selected cells formed the naive CD8 fraction, which excluded terminally differentiated effector memory CD45RA+ cells. Sequences were obtained from naive CD8+ T cells from PBMCs. The receptors here all came from a man between 18 and 35 years old in good health. Some clones in this sample may be carry-over from other donors' samples.

The rearrangement links TRBV9 to TRBJ1-2; D remains unclear. This CDR3 contains 15 residues. Germline CDR1 SGDLS, CDR2 YYNGEE. Trimming left V 0 bases short and J 4 bases short, with 13 bases between. In nucleotides, the CDR3 is TGTGCCAGCAGCGTAGCCCCGGGCGTCCTCTATGGCTACACCTTC. Translating gives CASSVAPGVLYGYTF.

The table lists this clone with a count of one. The J gene is TRBJ2-2, the V gene TRBV5-1; 8 bases line up with TRBD1. After removal of 5 bases from V and 6 bases from J, the junction contained 0 bases not matched to a gene. CDR3 length: 12 amino acids. CDR1 is SGHRS, CDR2 YFSETQ, per germline. The CDR3: CASRQGAGELFF. In DNA form, the CDR3 reads TGCGCCAGCAGACAGGGGGCCGGGGAGCTGTTTTTT.

This clone appeared once. This rearrangement joins TRBV10-2 to TRBJ2-7; 13 positions match TRBD2. V gave up 6 bases and J gave up 7 bases; unmatched junction bases: 9. The CDR3 length is 15 residues. The germline gives CDR1 WSHSY, CDR2 SAAADI. CDR3 region: CASRGLAGNMWEQYF. CDR3 nucleotide sequence: TGCGCCAGCAGGGGACTAGCGGGAAACATGTGGGAGCAGTACTTC.

The V and J genes are TRBV5-4 and TRBJ2-7; 10 positions agree with TRBD2. The CDR3 consists of 17 residues. V lost 3 bases and J lost 4; bases outside the gene matches: 13. Germline lookup yields CDR1 SGHNT and CDR2 YYREEE (reference sequence). CDR3 coding DNA: TGTGCCAGCAGCTCGTTTCCCACTAGCGGGACTATTTACGAGCAGTACTTC. Its protein is CASSSFPTSGTIYEQYF.

The chain combines TRBV27 with TRBJ2-3; 9 nucleotides match TRBD2. The CDR3 runs to 15 residues. The V and J ends lost 7 bases and 5 bases, in that order; junction bases with no gene match: 10. Germline CDR1 reads MNHEY; CDR2 reads SMNVEV (reference sequence). The CDR3 reads CASTPLAGRGDTQYF. CDR3 DNA: TGTGCCAGCACGCCGCTAGCGGGAAGAGGAGATACGCAGTATTTT.

This chain links TRBV7-8 with TRBJ2-3, with D possibly matching TRBD1 (6 bases). This CDR3 comprises 17 residues. CDR1 is SGHVS and CDR2 is FQNEAQ in the germline V gene. V was trimmed by 5 bases and J by 2 bases, leaving 20 bases between them. The CDR3 region has the DNA TGTGCCAGCAGCCCGTCGAGGGGTTCAGGGGACACAGATACGCAGTATTTT. This sequence encodes CASSPSRGSGDTDTQYF.

The J gene is TRBJ1-2, the V gene TRBV4-1; D remains unclear. In germline, CDR1 is MGHRA, CDR2 YSYEKL. The germline V and J ends were trimmed by 3 bases and 2 bases, with 16 bases remaining between them. The CDR3 runs to 16 residues. The CDR3 DNA is TGCGCCAGCAGCCACCAGTCCGGCAGCGGGAACTATGGCTACACCTTC. The encoded protein is CASSHQSGSGNYGYTF.

The gene calls are TRBV19 and TRBJ2-1; the D gene is possibly TRBD2 (6 bases). There are 15 residues in the CDR3. Trimming took 0 bases from V and 1 from J, leaving 7 bases between them. CDR1 and CDR2 (germline): LNHDA, SQIVND (reference sequence). CDR3 sequence: CASSIDGGSYNEQFF. CDR3 nucleotide sequence: TGTGCCAGTAGTATAGATGGAGGGTCCTACAATGAGCAGTTCTTC. Full variable domain (missing parts from reference TRBV19 and TRBJ2-1): DGGITQSPKYLFRKEGQNVTLSCEQNLNHDAMYWYRQDPGQGLRLIYYSQIVNDFQKGDIAEGYSVSREKKESFPLTVTSAQKNPTAFYLCASSIDGGSYNEQFFGPGTRLTVL.

The chain recombines TRBV28 with TRBJ2-1; D uncertain. V lost 2 bases and J lost 10, with 15 bases in between. The CDR3 runs to 14 residues. In germline, CDR1 is MDHEN, CDR2 SYDVKM. The CDR3 region is CASSLQSGFLEQFF. CDR3 coding DNA: TGTGCCAGCAGTTTACAATCCGGGTTCCTCGAGCAGTTCTTC.

The chain recombines TRBV10-3 with TRBJ2-3; D not resolved. With 2 bases removed from V and 3 bases from J, the gap between germline ends came to 6 bases. The germline gives CDR1 ENHRY, CDR2 SYGVKD. The CDR3 length is 13 residues. The CDR3 region is CAISEMSTDTQYF. CDR3 sequence (DNA): TGTGCCATCAGTGAGATGTCGACAGATACGCAGTATTTT.

The rearrangement links TRBV4-1 to TRBJ2-1, with D possibly being TRBD2 (6 bases). Trimming shortened V by 3 bases and J by 10 bases, and 16 bases separated the two germline ends. Germline V CDR1 and CDR2: MGHRA, YSYEKL. The CDR3 is 14 amino acids. CDR3 DNA sequence: TGCGCCAGCAGCCACATAGGATCGGGGGACGAGCAGTTCTTC. Translation gives CASSHIGSGDEQFF.

V is TRBV18 and J is TRBJ2-1, with 15 bases fitting TRBD2. The germline V gene encodes CDR1 KGHSH and CDR2 LQKENI. With 4 bases clipped from V and 10 bases from J, the junction kept 2 bases outside the gene matches. The CDR3 length is 14 residues. CDR3 sequence reads: CASSQGLAGGEQFF. CDR3 sequence (DNA): TGTGCCAGCTCACAAGGACTAGCGGGAGGGGAGCAGTTCTTC.

The rearrangement links TRBV7-3 to TRBJ2-7, with 7 bases that match TRBD2. Looked up from germline, CDR1 is SGHTA and CDR2 is FQGTGA. V lost 2 bases to trimming and J lost 0 bases; unmatched junction nucleotides: 4. CDR3 length: 15 residues. This CDR3 reads CASSLGGEASYEQYF. The CDR3 bases are TGTGCCAGCAGCTTAGGGGGGGAAGCCTCCTACGAGCAGTACTTC.

The chain uses TRBV14 and TRBJ1-1; D not certain. The germline V gene has CDR1 SGHDN and CDR2 FVKESK. V lost 3 bases, J lost 7 bases, and 6 bases lay in between. CDR3 size: 11 residues. The CDR3 sequence is CASSHGGEAFF. For the CDR3, the DNA is TGTGCCAGCAGCCACGGCGGTGAAGCTTTCTTT.

This rearrangement joins TRBV27 to TRBJ2-7; TRBD2 matches at 7 bases. The V segment lost 5 bases and the J segment 4 bases; nucleotides outside the gene matches: 11. Germline CDR1 MNHEY, CDR2 SMNVEV (reference sequence). The CDR3 has 15 amino acids. CDR3 sequence (DNA): TGTGCCAGCAGTGTAAGGGGACTACTCCTTTACGAGCAGTACTTC. Amino acids: CASSVRGLLLYEQYF.

V gene TRBV28 combines with J gene TRBJ2-1, with 11 nucleotides matching TRBD2. The CDR3 covers 15 residues. Germline V gives CDR1 MDHEN, CDR2 SYDVKM. With V trimmed by 7 bases and J by 10 bases, 12 bases remained unmatched. The CDR3 DNA reads TGTGCCAGCAAAGGACTAGCGGGTAAGAAGGGAGAGCAGTTCTTC. It yields the protein CASKGLAGKKGEQFF.

The CDR3 reads CASSQGRDRGREQYF. CDR3 bases: TGCGCCAGCAGTCAGGGTCGGGACAGGGGTCGGGAGCAGTACTTC. The chain employs TRBV4-1 and TRBJ2-7; TRBD1 matches 10 bases. There are 15 residues in the CDR3. The V gene's germline CDR1 is MGHRA and CDR2 YSYEKL. After removal of 6 bases from V and 7 bases from J, the junction contained 12 bases not matched to a gene.

Comments on this clone: Other nucleotide sequences from this sample produce the same CDR3. This chain connects TRBV18 to TRBJ2-3; 15 bases match TRBD2. The CDR3 contains 16 residues. Trimming removed 2 bases from V and 4 bases from J; junction bases left unmatched: 1. Germline values: CDR1 KGHSH, CDR2 LQKENI. CDR3 coding DNA: TGTGCCAGCTCACCAGGACTAGCGGGAGGGGCAGATACGCAGTATTTT. This gives the protein CASSPGLAGGADTQYF. The full variable domain, its missing parts supplied by reference TRBV18 and TRBJ2-3, is NAGVMQNPRHLVRRRGQEARLRCSPMKGHSHVYWYRQLPEEGLKFMVYLQKENIIDESGMPKERFSAEFPKEGPSILRIQQVVRGDSAAYFCASSPGLAGGADTQYFGPGTRLTVL.

About this clone itself: Other nucleotide sequences in the sample specify the same CDR3. V is TRBV7-9 and J is TRBJ2-7; the D is unclear. The germline CDR1 and CDR2 sequences are SEHNR and FQNEAQ (reference sequence). CDR3 length equals 12 residues. V lost 2 bases to trimming and J lost 3 bases, with 5 bases between them. The CDR3 region has the DNA TGTGCCAGCAGCTTAAATGTCTACGAGCAGTACTTC. The encoded protein is CASSLNVYEQYF.

The chain uses TRBV19 and TRBJ1-1; D ambiguous. The CDR3 extends over 14 amino acids. V lost 4 bases and J lost 1, with 10 bases in between. Germline CDR1 and CDR2: LNHDA and SQIVND (reference sequence). DNA for the CDR3: TGTGCCAGTAGTACCCTGTGGAAGAACACTGAAGCTTTCTTT. Its protein is CASSTLWKNTEAFF.

This chain links TRBV15 with TRBJ2-5; TRBD1 aligns across 11 bases. Trimming at V came to 2 bases and at J to 4 bases, leaving 3 bases not matched to a gene. In germline, CDR1 is LNHNV, CDR2 YYDKDF (reference sequence). The CDR3 covers 15 residues. CDR3 DNA: TGTGCCACCAGCAGAAGGACAGGGGGCTTAGAGACCCAGTACTTC. It encodes CATSRRTGGLETQYF. The variable domain in full, completed from reference TRBV15 and TRBJ2-5, reads DAMVIQNPRYQVTQFGKPVTLSCSQTLNHNVMYWYQQKSSQAPKLLFHYYDKDFNNEADTPDNFQSRRPNTSFCFLDIRSPGLGDTAMYLCATSRRTGGLETQYFGPGTRLLVL.

The V and J genes are TRBV10-3 and TRBJ1-1; D not certain. The length of the CDR3 is 13 residues. Germline-derived CDR1 and CDR2 are ENHRY and SYGVKD. V was cut by 10 bases and J by 0 bases, with 12 bases left in between. The CDR3 DNA is TGTGCCACCTCCGACCTGATGAACACTGAAGCTTTCTTT. Residues: CATSDLMNTEAFF.

The chain employs TRBV13 and TRBJ2-1, with TRBD2 identical over 8 bases. This CDR3 is 14 amino acids long. CDR1 is PRHDT and CDR2 is FYEKMQ in the germline V gene (reference sequence). Trimming cost V 1 base and J 5 bases; bases outside gene matches: 1. The chain's CDR3 is CASSLVTSDNEQFF. Here the CDR3 DNA reads TGTGCCAGCAGCTTAGTGACTAGCGACAATGAGCAGTTCTTC. The full variable domain, completed using reference TRBV13 and TRBJ2-1, is AAGVIQSPRHLIKEKRETATLKCYPIPRHDTVYWYQQGPGQDPQFLISFYEKMQSDKGSIPDRFSAQQFSDYHSELNMSSLELGDSALYFCASSLVTSDNEQFFGPGTRLTVL.

V usage is TRBV27 and J usage is TRBJ1-4; TRBD1 matches at 12 bases. The V gene's germline CDR1 is MNHEY and CDR2 SMNVEV (reference sequence). The CDR3 is 17 residues long. With V trimmed by 6 bases and J by 7 bases, 12 bases remained unmatched. The CDR3 region is CASSLGTGGGIGEKLFF. CDR3 coding DNA: TGTGCCAGCAGCCTAGGGACAGGGGGCGGGATTGGTGAAAAACTGTTTTTT.

This clone was seen once. The V call is TRBV28, the J call TRBJ1-2; possible D gene TRBD1, 5 bases. The germline V gene has CDR1 MDHEN and CDR2 SYDVKM. V lost 1 base and J lost 6, with 15 bases in between. The CDR3 spans 15 residues. CDR3: CASSLLAGLYDGYTF. CDR3 bases: TGTGCCAGCAGTTTATTAGCAGGGCTCTATGATGGCTACACCTTC.

The V gene is TRBV10-3, the J gene TRBJ1-2; a possible D gene is TRBD1 (6 bases). V gave up 10 bases and J gave up 4 bases, with 13 bases separating them. CDR1 is ENHRY and CDR2 is SYGVKD in the germline V gene. The CDR3 spans 12 residues. CDR3 amino acids: CATLGQPYGYTF. Written as DNA, the CDR3 is TGTGCCACCTTAGGACAGCCCTATGGCTACACCTTC.

The chain is built from TRBV30 and TRBJ2-1; 9 bases are shared with TRBD2. This CDR3 is 18 amino acids long. Germline CDR1 GTSNPN, CDR2 SVGIG (reference sequence). The trim removed 2 bases at V and 3 bases at J, leaving 14 bases unmatched. Here the CDR3 DNA reads TGTGCCTGGAGTTTGGGCAGGACTAGCGCTAACTTCTACAATGAGCAGTTCTTC. Protein sequence: CAWSLGRTSANFYNEQFF.

The chain joins TRBV27 to TRBJ2-5; TRBD1 matches 9 bases. V shed 6 bases, J shed 2 bases, and the junction held 4 bases outside the gene matches. From germline, CDR1 is MNHEY and CDR2 SMNVEV (reference sequence). The CDR3 runs 14 residues. CDR3 residues: CASSVGQGQETQYF. CDR3 sequence (DNA): TGTGCCAGCAGCGTAGGACAGGGGCAAGAGACCCAGTACTTC.

The chain has TRBV11-3 and TRBJ2-1; the D gene is possibly TRBD2 (5 bases). The germline gives CDR1 SGHNT, CDR2 YENEEA. The length of the CDR3 is 12 residues. Trimming cost V 3 bases and J 7 bases, with 7 bases left between them. The DNA of the CDR3 is TGTGCCAGCAGCTTTTCGGGGAATGAGCAGTTCTTC. Encoded protein: CASSFSGNEQFF.

The rearrangement links TRBV6-6 to TRBJ1-1; D not resolved. V was shortened by 8 bases and J by 2 bases, with 18 bases between the two germline ends. The CDR3 runs to 15 residues. CDR1 and CDR2 from the germline V gene are MNHNY and SVGAGI (reference sequence). The CDR3, as DNA: TGTGCCAGCCGTTTAGACGACGGAAAAAACACTGAAGCTTTCTTT. Translating it yields CASRLDDGKNTEAFF.

The gene calls are TRBV9 and TRBJ1-2, with TRBD1 matching over 11 bases. From germline, CDR1 is SGDLS and CDR2 YYNGEE. The CDR3 is 15 residues long. V was pared by 4 bases and J by 4 bases, with 6 bases of the junction left unmatched. The CDR3 region is CASSPPGTGGYGYTF. CDR3 sequence (DNA): TGTGCCAGCAGCCCCCCTGGGACAGGGGGCTATGGCTACACCTTC.